This T cell receptor (beta chain) was retrieved from a study of blood T cell repertoires in COVID-19 (TCRdb year 2020). For context, the study as a whole: Collaborator samples came from the United States, Italy and Spain and covered acute and convalescent phases of COVID-19. The prospective study material was composed of cDNA or gDNA derived from T cells, B-cell-depleted T cells, or PBMCs. Deeply sampled blood TCRbeta repertoires from subjects exposed to, actively infected with, or recovered from COVID-19 were included in the dataset. The repertoires were released in a freely available public database intended as a resource for research on the immune response to SARS-CoV-2. The samples were drawn from the first 160 participants of the ongoing ImmuneRACE study and from about 1,200 subjects provided by 6 global collaborators. The sample metadata nearly always contained a de-identified subject ID, COVID-19 status, age in years and sex. Where HLA class I and class II types were available, the types were taken from metadata supplied by the sample provider, not from assay-based typing.

The V end gives up 5 bases and the J end 6 bases, leaving 20 bases in the junction not matched to a gene. The CDR3 runs 18 amino acids, cysteine and phenylalanine included. Kept here is only the CDR3 DNA, which spans 54 bases and is read in frame from base 1. CDR1 and CDR2 are read off the germline V gene (reference sequence) as SGHKS and YYEKEE. A remark on this clone: What this receptor recognizes is not known. Per-base quality was not reported, and no clone a single base away is much larger than it.

Overall study outcomes, separate from this receptor: The quantity of clinical and demographic metadata differed by source and by participant and was supplied without curation.

In Seattle, one collaborating source enrolled patients while the infection was active and tracked those patients longitudinally over the course of disease. The collaborating institutions used their own protocols to collect whole blood in K2EDTA tubes. For TCRbeta analysis, collaborators shipped samples as frozen whole blood, isolated PBMCs, or DNA extracted from either of those sample types. TCRbeta CDR3 regions were amplified from genomic DNA by means of the immunoSEQ Assay, a bias-controlled multiplex PCR. The authors' analysis ran thus. The number of nucleated cells in each sample was estimated from the amplification of reference gene primers within the assay. To quantify the absolute abundance of each unique TCRbeta CDR3 rearrangement, sequence reads were collapsed and filtered. For each sample, productive Simpson clonality was calculated by taking the square root of Simpson's diversity index across productive rearrangements. Here the immuneACCESS table is served through TCRdb, limited to in-frame sequences with V and J called. Missing clones are a known gap in these copies; in checked studies unresolved V genes cover under half, and the rest lacks a known reason. V and J calls and clone size follow that table, whereas D and trimming were derived from the DNA. The sample table holds about 140,000 clones, of which roughly 84% were seen once. Clones ranked in the top ten supply about 8.1% of the sample.

The sample comprised peripheral blood. Recombination linked TRBV5-5 to TRBJ1-5, with 7 central nucleotides matching TRBD1. The TCR originated in a man aged 30 to 39 with COVID-19, enrolled during active disease. The encoded CDR3 is CASSPGGTASRVGQPQHF. The nucleotide sequence reads as follows: TGTGCCAGCAGTCCGGGGGGGACAGCAAGCCGGGTTGGTCAGCCCCAGCATTTT.